The following is a T cell receptor beta chain sequence with its context. This entry comes from a study of shared clonotypes between healthy human individuals. Here immunoSEQ multiplex PCR was the method, and the copy in TCRdb shows in-frame clones only, minus some. The sample contains approximately 470,000 clones, about 84% of which appear only once. The material sequenced was PBMCs. The origin of this receptor is a woman in her thirties or forties in good health. Some clones in this sample may be carry-over from other donors' samples.

The CDR3 loop reads CASRDRFSYNEQFF. The CDR3 DNA reads TGTGCCAGCAGAGACAGGTTCTCCTACAATGAGCAGTTCTTC. The gene calls are TRBV2 and TRBJ2-1; weak D call: TRBD1 (6 bases). CDR1 and CDR2 from the germline V gene are SNHLY and FYNNEI. Trimming removed 6 bases from V and 0 bases from J, with 9 bases in between. This CDR3 comprises 14 residues.